The 4 T cell receptor beta chains reported below all come from one sample, sequenced in a study of blood T cell repertoires in COVID-19. Sequencing was performed with immunoSEQ multiplex PCR; in TCRdb, only in-frame clones are kept and a portion is missing. The profile covers around 300,000 clones, with about nine tenths appearing a single time and roughly 1.7% taken by the ten largest. The specimen was peripheral blood. The receptors originated from a young woman with COVID-19, enrolled during active disease.

This chain connects TRBV7-2 to TRBJ1-4; D unclear. The V end was cut by 6 bases, the J end by 3 bases, with 8 bases between. Germline lookup yields CDR1 SGHTA and CDR2 FQGNSA. The CDR3 is 13 amino acids. DNA of the CDR3: TGTGCCAGCAGGGGCGAACCTAATGAAAAACTGTTTTTT. This sequence encodes CASRGEPNEKLFF.

The chain employs TRBV11-2 and TRBJ2-7, with TRBD2 identical over 8 bases. Germline lookup yields CDR1 SGHAT and CDR2 FQNNGV. Germline trimming cut 8 bases from V and 0 bases from J; bases unmatched to any gene: 3. The CDR3 contains 13 residues. The CDR3 region has the DNA TGTGCCAGCCGGACTAGCCTCTCCTACGAGCAGTACTTC. It yields the protein CASRTSLSYEQYF.

The CDR3 DNA reads as TGTGCCAGCAGCCCCACTCTCGGGGGTTCTGGCACTGAAGCTTTCTTT. This gives the protein CASSPTLGGSGTEAFF. The chain combines TRBV5-4 with TRBJ1-1; perhaps TRBD1 as D (5 bases). Germline lookup yields CDR1 SGHNT and CDR2 YYREEE (reference sequence). V was shortened by 4 bases and J by 4 bases, with 20 bases between the two germline ends. This CDR3 has 16 residues.

The chain combines TRBV6-5 with TRBJ1-2, with 7 bases aligning to TRBD1. This CDR3 region has 13 residues. CDR1 is MNHEY, CDR2 SVGAGI, per germline. J lost 8 bases, V lost 4 bases, and 7 bases had no gene match. This CDR3 reads CASSSTGVGGYTF. The CDR3 DNA reads as TGTGCCAGCAGTTCCACAGGGGTTGGGGGCTACACCTTC.